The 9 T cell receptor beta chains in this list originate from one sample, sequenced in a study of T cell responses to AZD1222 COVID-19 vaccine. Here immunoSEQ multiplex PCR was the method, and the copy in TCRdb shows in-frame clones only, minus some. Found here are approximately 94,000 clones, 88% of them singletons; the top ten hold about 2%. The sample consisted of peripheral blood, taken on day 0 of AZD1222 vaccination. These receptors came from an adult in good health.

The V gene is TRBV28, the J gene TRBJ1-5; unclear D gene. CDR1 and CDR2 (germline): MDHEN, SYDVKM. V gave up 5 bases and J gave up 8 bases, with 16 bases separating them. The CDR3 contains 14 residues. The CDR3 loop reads CASSPSPWSEPQHF. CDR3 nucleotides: TGTGCCAGCAGTCCTTCCCCGTGGTCCGAGCCCCAGCATTTT. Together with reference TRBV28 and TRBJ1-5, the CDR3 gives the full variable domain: DVKVTQSSRYLVKRTGEKVFLECVQDMDHENMFWYRQDPGLGLRLIYFSYDVKMKEKGDIPEGYSVSREKKERFSLILESASTNQTSMYLCASSPSPWSEPQHFGDGTRLSIL.

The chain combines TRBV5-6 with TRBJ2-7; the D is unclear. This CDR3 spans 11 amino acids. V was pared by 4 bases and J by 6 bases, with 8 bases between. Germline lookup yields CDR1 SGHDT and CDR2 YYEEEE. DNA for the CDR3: TGTGCCAGCAGCCGAGTTTCCGAGCAGTACTTC. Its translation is CASSRVSEQYF.

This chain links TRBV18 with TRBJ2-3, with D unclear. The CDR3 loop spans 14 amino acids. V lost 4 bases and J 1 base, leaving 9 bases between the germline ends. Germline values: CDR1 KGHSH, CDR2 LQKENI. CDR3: CASSLGQGTDTQYF. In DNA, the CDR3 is TGTGCCAGCTCACTCGGGCAGGGCACAGATACGCAGTATTTT.

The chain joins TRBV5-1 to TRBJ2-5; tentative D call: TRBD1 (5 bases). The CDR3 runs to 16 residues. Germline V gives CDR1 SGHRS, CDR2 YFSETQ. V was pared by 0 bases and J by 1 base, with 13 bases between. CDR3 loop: CASSLGPRQTQETQYF. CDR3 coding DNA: TGCGCCAGCAGCTTGGGCCCCCGACAGACCCAAGAGACCCAGTACTTC. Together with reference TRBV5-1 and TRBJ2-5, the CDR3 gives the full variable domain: KAGVTQTPRYLIKTRGQQVTLSCSPISGHRSVSWYQQTPGQGLQFLFEYFSETQRNKGNFPGRFSGRQFSNSRSEMNVSTLELGDSALYLCASSLGPRQTQETQYFGPGTRLLVL.

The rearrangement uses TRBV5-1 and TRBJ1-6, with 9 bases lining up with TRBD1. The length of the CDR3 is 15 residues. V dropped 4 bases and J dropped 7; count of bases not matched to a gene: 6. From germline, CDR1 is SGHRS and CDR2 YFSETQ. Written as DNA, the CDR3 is TGCGCCAGCAGCCCGACGACAGGGGGGAATTCACCCCTCCACTTT. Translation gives CASSPTTGGNSPLHF. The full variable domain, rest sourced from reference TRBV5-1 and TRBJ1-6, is KAGVTQTPRYLIKTRGQQVTLSCSPISGHRSVSWYQQTPGQGLQFLFEYFSETQRNKGNFPGRFSGRQFSNSRSEMNVSTLELGDSALYLCASSPTTGGNSPLHFGNGTRLTVT.

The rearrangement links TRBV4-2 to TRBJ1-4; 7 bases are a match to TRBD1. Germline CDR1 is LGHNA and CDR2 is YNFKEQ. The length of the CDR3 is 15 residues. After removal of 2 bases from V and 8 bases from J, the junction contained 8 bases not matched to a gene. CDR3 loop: CASSQPQGHEEKLFF. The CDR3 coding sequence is TGTGCCAGCAGCCAACCACAGGGGCATGAGGAAAAACTGTTTTTT.

The CDR3 DNA reads TGTGCCTCCTCCGTAGGGGCCTATAACACTGAAGCTTTCTTT. Residues: CASSVGAYNTEAFF. The rearrangement uses TRBV3-1 (or the pseudogene TRBV3-2) and TRBJ1-1; tentatively, D is TRBD1 (5 bases). Trimming shortened V by 11 bases and J by 2 bases, and 18 bases separated the two germline ends. The germline gives CDR1 LGHDT, CDR2 YNNKEL (reference sequence). CDR3 length: 14 amino acids.

The CDR3 coding sequence is TGCGCCAGCAGCTTGGAGGGACTAGCGAGAGAGACCCAGTACTTC. It is translated as CASSLEGLARETQYF. This chain connects TRBV5-1 to TRBJ2-5; 10 nucleotides align to TRBD2. The length of the CDR3 is 15 residues. J gave up 4 bases and V 0 bases, and 3 bases lay outside the gene matches. The V gene's germline CDR1 is SGHRS and CDR2 YFSETQ.

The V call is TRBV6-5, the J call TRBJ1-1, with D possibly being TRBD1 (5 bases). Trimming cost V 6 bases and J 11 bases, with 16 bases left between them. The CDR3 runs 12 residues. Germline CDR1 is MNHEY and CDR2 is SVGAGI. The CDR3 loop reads CASRREGRAAFF. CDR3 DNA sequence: TGTGCCAGCAGACGGGAGGGCAGGGCCGCTTTCTTT.